The next 27 T cell receptor beta chains were all read from a single sample in a study of T cell changes during pregnancy in multiple sclerosis (dated by TCRdb to about 2019). The method was the immunoSEQ multiplex PCR assay. TCRdb's version of the immuneACCESS table is confined to in-frame rearrangements and falls short of the full clone set. An unresolved V gene accounts for under half of the shortfall where checked; the remainder is of unknown origin. This sample lists 45,000 to 50,000 clones; about 91% were detected once. The ten largest clones represent under 9.5% of the sample. This material consisted of CD8+ T cells from peripheral blood mononuclear cells, taken after pregnancy. The receptor source for this set is a female donor with multiple sclerosis, enrolled in a pregnancy study.

The chain carries TRBV4-3 and TRBJ2-7, with unresolved D. The germline CDR1 and CDR2 sequences are LGHNA and YSLEER. V was cut by 0 bases and J by 0 bases, with 9 bases left in between. The CDR3 is 15 amino acids. The CDR3 DNA follows: TGCGCCAGCAGCCAAGAGGGCGAGAGCTCCTACGAGCAGTACTTC. Its protein product is CASSQEGESSYEQYF.

The J gene is TRBJ1-5, the V gene TRBV18, with D perhaps matching TRBD1 (5 bases). This CDR3 contains 14 residues. Trimming shortened V by 0 bases and J by 5 bases, and 8 bases separated the two germline ends. The germline V gene has CDR1 KGHSH and CDR2 LQKENI. DNA for the CDR3: TGTGCCAGCTCACCACCTGGGGGGTATCAGCCCCAGCATTTT. This sequence encodes CASSPPGGYQPQHF.

V is TRBV19 and J is TRBJ1-1, with D possibly being TRBD1 (5 bases). The CDR3 covers 12 residues. V lost 10 bases and J 8 bases, leaving 17 bases between the germline ends. Looked up from germline, CDR1 is LNHDA and CDR2 is SQIVND (reference sequence). Here the CDR3 reads CATAGGGYEAFF. CDR3 DNA: TGTGCCACCGCGGGGGGTGGATACGAAGCTTTCTTT.

The chain links TRBV7-4 to TRBJ1-4; D is possibly TRBD1 (6 bases). In germline, CDR1 is SGHVT, CDR2 SQSDAQ. V was cut by 5 bases and J by 2 bases, with 12 bases left in between. The CDR3 spans 15 residues. The CDR3 is CASSPQGLTNEKLFF. In DNA form, the CDR3 reads TGTGCCAGCAGCCCGCAGGGGTTGACTAATGAAAAACTGTTTTTT.

The V gene is TRBV4-3, the J gene TRBJ2-1; TRBD2 aligns across 12 bases. Trimming removed 0 bases from V and 9 bases from J; junction bases left unmatched: 6. Germline V gene lookup returns CDR1 LGHNA and CDR2 YSLEER. CDR3 length: 16 residues. CDR3 bases: TGCGCCAGCAGCCAAGATCTAGCTAGCGGGGGGGGTGAGCAGTTCTTC. Translated: CASSQDLASGGGEQFF.

The rearrangement joins TRBV7-2 to TRBJ1-6; D might be TRBD1 (6 bases). This CDR3 comprises 17 residues. Germline loops: CDR1 SGHTA, CDR2 FQGNSA. V was trimmed by 0 bases and J by 3 bases, leaving 12 bases between them. The CDR3 reads CASSLASQGYYNSPLHF. DNA of the CDR3: TGTGCCAGCAGCTTAGCCTCACAGGGTTACTATAATTCACCCCTCCACTTT.

J is TRBJ2-1 and V is TRBV14; 8 nucleotides line up with TRBD2. Germline lookup yields CDR1 SGHDN and CDR2 FVKESK. The CDR3 runs to 16 residues. Trimming removed 4 bases from V and 5 bases from J; junction bases left unmatched: 10. The CDR3 here is CASSPSTGLADNEQFF. The CDR3 nucleotides read TGTGCCAGCAGCCCATCAACCGGACTAGCCGACAATGAGCAGTTCTTC.

The chain recombines TRBV9 with TRBJ1-4; 7 nucleotides align to TRBD1. CDR1 and CDR2 (germline): SGDLS, YYNGEE. The CDR3 totals 16 residues. Unmatched junction bases numbered 6, after V lost 4 bases and J lost 0 bases. CDR3 in amino acids: CASSSGQVATNEKLFF. Written as DNA, the CDR3 is TGTGCCAGCAGCTCAGGACAGGTCGCAACTAATGAAAAACTGTTTTTT.

The J gene is TRBJ2-1, the V gene TRBV19, with 8 bases matching TRBD2. V lost 5 bases to trimming and J lost 2 bases; unmatched junction nucleotides: 5. The CDR3 totals 15 residues. Germline-derived CDR1 and CDR2 are LNHDA and SQIVND (reference sequence). The CDR3 DNA reads TGTGCCAGTAGTTGGAGCGGGAGCACCTACAATGAGCAGTTCTTC. It codes for CASSWSGSTYNEQFF.

CDR3 sequence (DNA): TGTGCCAGCAGTGTGGCTAGCGGGATCAATGAGCAGTTCTTC. Protein: CASSVASGINEQFF. V usage is TRBV2 and J usage is TRBJ2-1; TRBD2 agrees at 9 bases. Trimming cost V 4 bases and J 6 bases; bases outside gene matches: 4. Germline lookup yields CDR1 SNHLY and CDR2 FYNNEI. The CDR3 runs 14 residues.

The V and J genes are TRBV6-6 and TRBJ1-5; D is unclear. Looked up from germline, CDR1 is MNHNY and CDR2 is SVGAGI (reference sequence). Trimming removed 4 bases from V and 4 bases from J, with 5 bases in between. The CDR3 covers 12 residues. In DNA form, the CDR3 reads TGTGCCAGCAGTTTTTTAAATCAGCCCCAGCATTTT. As protein: CASSFLNQPQHF.

The chain carries TRBV9 and TRBJ2-3, with 8 bases lining up with TRBD1. Germline values: CDR1 SGDLS, CDR2 YYNGEE. Trimming took 4 bases from V and 3 from J; bases not matched to a gene: 7. CDR3 size: 15 residues. The CDR3 DNA sequence: TGTGCCAGCAGCTTCAGGACAGGGTTTACAGATACGCAGTATTTT. The encoded protein is CASSFRTGFTDTQYF. Full variable domain (rest looked up from reference TRBV9 and TRBJ2-3): DSGVTQTPKHLITATGQRVTLRCSPRSGDLSVYWYQQSLDQGLQFLIQYYNGEERAKGNILERFSAQQFPDLHSELNLSSLELGDSALYFCASSFRTGFTDTQYFGPGTRLTVL.

This rearrangement joins TRBV11-3 to TRBJ1-2; 8 positions agree with TRBD1. Trimming cost V 3 bases and J 1 base; bases outside gene matches: 4. The germline V gene encodes CDR1 SGHNT and CDR2 YENEEA. This CDR3 spans 15 amino acids. The CDR3 coding sequence is TGTGCCAGCAGCTTTCTTGGACAGGGTAACTATGGCTACACCTTC. Its protein is CASSFLGQGNYGYTF.

This chain joins TRBV10-2 and TRBJ2-1; D not resolved. The CDR3 totals 14 residues. Germline CDR1 and CDR2: WSHSY and SAAADI. Trimming pared 7 bases from V and 0 bases from J, leaving 10 bases between. CDR3 sequence reads: CASTGPSSYNEQFF. Here the CDR3 DNA reads TGCGCCAGCACTGGCCCTAGCTCCTACAATGAGCAGTTCTTC.

The chain couples TRBV7-3 to TRBJ2-3; 9 bases are shared with TRBD1. The CDR3 consists of 15 residues. V lost 5 bases, J lost 5 bases, and 8 bases stayed unmatched. Germline V gene data show CDR1 as SGHTA and CDR2 as FQGTGA. CDR3 DNA: TGTGCCAGCAGCGCAAGACAGGGGGGAATAGATACGCAGTATTTT. Protein product: CASSARQGGIDTQYF.

This chain connects TRBV30 to TRBJ1-1, with D perhaps matching TRBD1 (6 bases). This CDR3 region has 16 residues. Germline V CDR1 and CDR2: GTSNPN, SVGIG (reference sequence). Deletions cut 0 bases from V and 0 bases from J, with 14 bases between. CDR3 DNA sequence: TGTGCCTGGAGTGTAGGGTGGGGGCAGATGAACACTGAAGCTTTCTTT. It specifies CAWSVGWGQMNTEAFF.

This rearrangement joins TRBV6-5 to TRBJ2-7, with D maybe TRBD2 (6 bases). This CDR3 is built from 15 residues. CDR1 MNHEY and CDR2 SVGAGI come from the germline V gene. V was trimmed by 0 bases and J by 0 bases, leaving 9 bases between them. As DNA, the CDR3 is TGTGCCAGCAGTTACTCGGGACTGAGCTCCTACGAGCAGTACTTC. Protein product: CASSYSGLSSYEQYF.

The V and J genes are TRBV20-1 and TRBJ2-7; possibly TRBD2 for D (5 bases). Trimming stripped 2 bases from V and 7 bases from J, with 6 bases between. CDR1 and CDR2 (germline): DFQATT, SNEGSKA (reference sequence). The length of the CDR3 is 10 residues. CDR3: CSARTGEQYF. The DNA of the CDR3 is TGCAGTGCTAGAACGGGGGAGCAGTACTTC.

V and J are TRBV30 and TRBJ2-5; 7 bases are a match to TRBD1. The DNA end is a closer match to TRBJ2-7, so the J assignment may be wrong. This CDR3 comprises 17 residues. The germline V gene has CDR1 GTSNPN and CDR2 SVGIG (reference sequence). The CDR3 is CAWSVAYRDSARYEQYF. CDR3 sequence (DNA): TGTGCCTGGAGTGTAGCTTATAGGGACAGCGCGCGCTACGAGCAGTACTTC.

The chain recombines TRBV27 with TRBJ2-7; weak D call: TRBD2 (6 bases). This CDR3 is built from 14 residues. V lost 0 bases to trimming and J lost 4 bases, with 10 bases between them. Germline CDR1 and CDR2: MNHEY and SMNVEV (reference sequence). CDR3 amino acids: CASSLSGSGYEQYF. The CDR3 coding sequence is TGTGCCAGCAGTTTATCGGGTAGCGGATACGAGCAGTACTTC.

The chain is built from TRBV10-1 and TRBJ2-1; 7 nucleotides match TRBD2. Trimming took 5 bases from V and 13 from J; bases not matched to a gene: 8. CDR3 length: 12 residues. Per the germline V gene, CDR1 is WNHNN and CDR2 is SYGVQD (reference sequence). CDR3 bases: TGCGCCAGCAGTTCAACGGGCGGGAGCCAGTTCTTC. Amino acid sequence: CASSSTGGSQFF.

The chain carries TRBV30 and TRBJ1-2; a possible D gene is TRBD1 (5 bases). The V end was cut by 2 bases, the J end by 4 bases, with 23 bases between. Germline assignment: CDR1 GTSNPN and CDR2 SVGIG (reference sequence). The CDR3 sequence is 17 residues long. The CDR3 DNA follows: TGTGCCTGGAGTCTTCGGGGGAGAGGAGGGACCTTCTATGGCTACACCTTC. Its translation is CAWSLRGRGGTFYGYTF. The whole variable domain, remainder taken from reference TRBV30 and TRBJ1-2, is SQTIHQWPATLVQPVGSPLSLECTVEGTSNPNLYWYRQAAGRGLQLLFYSVGIGQISSEVPQNLSASRPQDRQFILSSKKLLLSDSGFYLCAWSLRGRGGTFYGYTFGSGTRLTVV.

CDR3 nucleotide sequence: TGTGCCAGCAGCTTAGAGGCAGGGGGCTGGGGCAATCAGCCCCAGCATTTT. Amino acids: CASSLEAGGWGNQPQHF. This chain joins TRBV7-9 and TRBJ1-5, with 8 nucleotides matching TRBD1. The CDR3 has 17 amino acids. V lost 1 base, J lost 2 bases, and 7 bases stayed unmatched. Germline V gene sequence: CDR1 SEHNR, CDR2 FQNEAQ (reference sequence).

The gene calls are TRBV7-9 and TRBJ1-1; tentative D call: TRBD1 (6 bases). Germline V gives CDR1 SEHNR, CDR2 FQNEAQ (reference sequence). V was cut by 9 bases and J by 6 bases, with 17 bases left in between. CDR3 length: 13 amino acids. Written as DNA, the CDR3 is TGTGCCAGTGAGGGGGGGGGTGATTCTGAAGCTTTCTTT. Its translation is CASEGGGDSEAFF.

J is TRBJ2-3 and V is TRBV7-9, with D perhaps TRBD2 (7 bases). Trimming stripped 5 bases from V and 3 bases from J, with 15 bases between. Per germline, CDR1 SEHNR and CDR2 FQNEAQ (reference sequence). This CDR3 comprises 15 residues. In DNA form, the CDR3 reads TGTGCCAGCAGCCTCTATAGGGGGGGAACAGATACGCAGTATTTT. Translated: CASSLYRGGTDTQYF. Drawing the rest from reference TRBV7-9 and TRBJ2-3, the complete variable domain is DTGVSQNPRHKITKRGQNVTFRCDPISEHNRLYWYRQTLGQGPEFLTYFQNEAQLEKSRLLSDRFSAERPKGSFSTLEIQRTEQGDSAMYLCASSLYRGGTDTQYFGPGTRLTVL.

The chain uses TRBV10-2 and TRBJ2-3; a possible D gene is TRBD1 (8 bases). Germline CDR1 WSHSY, CDR2 SAAADI. Trimming took off 3 bases at V and 4 bases at J, with 26 bases between the two ends. This CDR3 comprises 19 residues. The CDR3 reads CASSETGGVAEWLSDTQYF. Here the CDR3 DNA reads TGCGCCAGCAGTGAAACAGGGGGGGTAGCGGAGTGGTTATCAGATACGCAGTATTTT.

The chain uses TRBV19 and TRBJ1-1, with D possibly being TRBD1 (5 bases). The CDR3 totals 14 residues. Germline CDR1 LNHDA, CDR2 SQIVND (reference sequence). Trimming took off 3 bases at V and 9 bases at J, with 17 bases between the two ends. CDR3 loop: CASSMGGSRAKAFF. The CDR3 DNA is TGTGCCAGTAGTATGGGAGGGAGCAGGGCAAAAGCTTTCTTT.